The clone carrying this T cell receptor (beta chain) appeared a few times. It was considered stable Graves' hyperthyroidism when ophthalmopathy did not progress within 18 months. The source of the sample is a study of T cells in Graves' hyperthyroidism and ophthalmopathy. Amplification targeted TCR beta CDR3 regions from RNA transcripts. Initially, a first-round RT-PCR of the TCR CDR3 employed the HTBI primer set. TCRdb re-called the multiplex PCR reads with MiXCR, one entry per CDR3 protein. This sample has about 720,000 distinct CDR3 sequences, with less than 20% found just once. The germline CDR1 and CDR2 sequences are MNHEY and SMNVEV (reference sequence). V was shortened by 6 bases and J by 7 bases, with 16 bases between the two germline ends. The CDR3 is 14 amino acids.

The receptor's source is a man between 18 and 35 years old with Graves' hyperthyroidism. The sample comprised blood. This chain connects TRBV27 to TRBJ1-5; possible D gene TRBD1, 6 bases. The CDR3, as DNA: TGTGCCAGCAGGGATATGGGACAAGGGCAGCCCCAGCATTTT. Its translation: CASRDMGQGQPQHF.